The rows below give T cell receptor beta chains drawn from one sample of a study of blood T cell repertoires in COVID-19. The repertoire was sequenced with immunoSEQ multiplex PCR; TCRdb's copy has only in-frame clones and lacks some. The sample holds around 110,000 clones, roughly four fifths seen once. Sequenced sample: peripheral blood. These receptors came from a man older than 75 with COVID-19, enrolled during active disease. Both conserved end residues are part of each CDR3. Each record gives: J gene, clone size, V gene, D gene, CDR3 protein, CDR3 DNA. A D gene is named only where the DNA matches it firmly. A clone size is listed for some rows: how often the clone was seen (once, few, many), or a class if it is expanded.

>TRBJ2-7|.|TRBV19|TRBD1
CASSSGQGGYEQYF
TGTGCCAGTAGTTCGGGACAGGGGGGATACGAGCAGTACTTC
>TRBJ2-5|.|TRBV6-6|TRBD2
CASSRGPGRAGGGETQYF
TGTGCCAGCAGCCGAGGGCCGGGGCGAGCGGGAGGTGGAGAGACCCAGTACTTC
>TRBJ1-1|once|TRBV28|.
CASRGDIRSAFF
TGTGCCAGCAGGGGGGACATTCGATCGGCTTTCTTT
>TRBJ2-4|.|TRBV11-2|.
CASSPGTNILAKNIQYF
TGTGCCAGCAGCCCGGGAACGAATATTCTAGCCAAAAACATTCAGTACTTC
>TRBJ1-1|.|TRBV28|.
CASSFQGMNTEAFF
TGTGCCAGCAGTTTCCAGGGAATGAACACTGAAGCTTTCTTT
>TRBJ1-1|.|TRBV25-1|TRBD1
CASSGWDSPGNTEAFF
TGTGCCAGCAGTGGATGGGACAGTCCAGGGAACACTGAAGCTTTCTTT
>TRBJ2-5|.|TRBV5-1|TRBD2
CASRGGLAGVGETQYF
TGCGCCAGCAGGGGCGGACTAGCGGGAGTTGGCGAGACCCAGTACTTC
>TRBJ1-6|.|TRBV3-1/TRBV3-2|TRBD1
CASSLSDRDNSPLHF
TGTGCCAGCAGTCTCTCCGACAGGGATAATTCACCCCTCCACTTT
>TRBJ1-2|once|TRBV18|.
CASSPAGTPGDGYTF
TGTGCCAGCTCACCGGCAGGGACCCCAGGGGATGGCTACACCTTC
>TRBJ2-4|.|TRBV5-4|.
CASSSAALAKNIQYF
TGTGCCAGCAGCTCTGCGGCATTAGCCAAAAACATTCAGTACTTC
>TRBJ1-2|.|TRBV5-5|.
CASSFLLTANYGYTF
TGTGCCAGCAGCTTTCTACTGACAGCTAACTATGGCTACACCTTC
>TRBJ2-1|few|TRBV9|.
CASGGGSSYNEQFF
TGTGCCAGCGGTGGGGGGAGCTCCTACAATGAGCAGTTCTTC